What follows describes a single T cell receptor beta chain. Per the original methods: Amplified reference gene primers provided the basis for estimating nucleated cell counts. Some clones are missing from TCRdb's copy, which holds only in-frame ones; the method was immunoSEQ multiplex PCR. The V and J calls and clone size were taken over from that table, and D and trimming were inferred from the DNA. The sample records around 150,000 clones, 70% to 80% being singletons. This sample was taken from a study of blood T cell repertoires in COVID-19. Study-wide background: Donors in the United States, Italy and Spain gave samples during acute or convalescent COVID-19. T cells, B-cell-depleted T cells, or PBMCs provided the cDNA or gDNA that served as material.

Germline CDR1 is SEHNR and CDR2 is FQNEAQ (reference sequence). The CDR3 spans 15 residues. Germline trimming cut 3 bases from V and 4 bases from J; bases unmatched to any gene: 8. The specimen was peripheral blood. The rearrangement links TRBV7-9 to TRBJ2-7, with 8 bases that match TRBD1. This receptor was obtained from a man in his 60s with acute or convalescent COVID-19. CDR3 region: CASSFWRTGRYEQYF. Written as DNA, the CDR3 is TGTGCCAGCAGCTTCTGGAGGACAGGGAGATACGAGCAGTACTTC.